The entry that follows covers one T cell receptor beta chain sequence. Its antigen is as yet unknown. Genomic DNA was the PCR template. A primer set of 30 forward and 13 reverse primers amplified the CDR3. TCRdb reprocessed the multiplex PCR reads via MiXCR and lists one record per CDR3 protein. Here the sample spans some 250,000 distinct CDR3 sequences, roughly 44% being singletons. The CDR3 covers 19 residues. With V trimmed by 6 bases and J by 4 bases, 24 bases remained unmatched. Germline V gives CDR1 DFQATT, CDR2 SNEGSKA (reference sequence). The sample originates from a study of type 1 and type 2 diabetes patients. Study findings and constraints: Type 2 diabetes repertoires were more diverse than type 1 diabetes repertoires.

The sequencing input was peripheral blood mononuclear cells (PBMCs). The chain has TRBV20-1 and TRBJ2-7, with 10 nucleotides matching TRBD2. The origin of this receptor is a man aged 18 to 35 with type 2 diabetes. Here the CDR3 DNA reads TGCAGTGCACCTAGACAGGGGACTTTCCAGCGGGAGGGAAGATACGAGCAGTACTTC. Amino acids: CSAPRQGTFQREGRYEQYF.